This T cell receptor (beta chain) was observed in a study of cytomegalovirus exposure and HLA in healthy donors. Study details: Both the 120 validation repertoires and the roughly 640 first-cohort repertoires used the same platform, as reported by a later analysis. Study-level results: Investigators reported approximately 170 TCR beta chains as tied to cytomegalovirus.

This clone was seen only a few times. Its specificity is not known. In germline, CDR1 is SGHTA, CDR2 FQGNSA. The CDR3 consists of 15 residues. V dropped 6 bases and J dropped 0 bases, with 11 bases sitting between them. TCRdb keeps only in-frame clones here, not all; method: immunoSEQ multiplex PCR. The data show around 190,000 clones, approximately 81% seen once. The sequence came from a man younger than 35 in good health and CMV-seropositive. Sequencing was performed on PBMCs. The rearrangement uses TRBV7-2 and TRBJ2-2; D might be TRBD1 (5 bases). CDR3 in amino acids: CASSFQGPNTGELFF. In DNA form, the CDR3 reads TGTGCCAGCAGTTTCCAGGGCCCGAACACCGGGGAGCTGTTTTTT.